This T cell receptor beta chain emerged from a study of T-cell reconstitution after alpha-beta-depleted transplantation in children. Preparation of the TCRbeta library was carried out with unique molecular identifiers. TCRdb used MiXCR to reprocess the PCR reads, holding one entry per CDR3 protein. This table has approximately 250,000 distinct CDR3 sequences, more than 7.5% appearing once. The material sequenced was PBMCs from the stem cell graft donor, taken from the stem cell graft. This clonotype was sampled from a human donor who donated a stem cell graft to a child with SCID.

CDR3 region: CASTSTGHYGYTF. The CDR3 nucleotides are TGTGCCAGCACCTCTACAGGGCACTATGGCTACACCTTC. V is TRBV12-3 or TRBV12-4 and J is TRBJ1-2; D may be TRBD1 (6 bases). Trimming cost V 7 bases and J 3 bases, with 12 bases left between them. The CDR3 has 13 amino acids.